This is a list of T cell receptor beta chains from one sample in a study of blood T cell repertoires in COVID-19. Profiling relied on immunoSEQ multiplex PCR, and the TCRdb table lists in-frame clones only, not all of them. The table includes around 130,000 clones, more than 80% detected once. The specimen was peripheral blood. The origin of the receptors is a woman aged 60-75 years with acute or convalescent COVID-19. Each CDR3 is given with its conserved first and last residue. A D gene is named only where the DNA matches it firmly. Rows may omit the clone size; those that give it use once, few, many or a size class.

d_gene	abundance	v_gene	j_gene	CDR3nt	CDR3aa
.	.	TRBV25-1	TRBJ2-2	TGTGCCAGCAGTGCGGGGTCTGGGGAGCTGTTTTTT	CASSAGSGELFF
.	.	TRBV28	TRBJ1-6	TGTGCCAGCAGTCCGACACGTGGGGGCCCCCACTTT	CASSPTRGGPHF
.	.	TRBV30	TRBJ1-5	TGTGCCTGGAGTGTACAAGGGGCTGGGGCCCAGCATTTT	CAWSVQGAGAQHF
TRBD1	.	TRBV6-5	TRBJ2-3	TGTGCCAGCATACAGGGGGCGCAGACAGATACGCAGTATTTT	CASIQGAQTDTQYF
TRBD1	once	TRBV7-3	TRBJ1-1	TGTGCCAGCAGCTTTACGGGACAGAGGGCTTTCTTT	CASSFTGQRAFF
.	.	TRBV5-6	TRBJ1-3	TGTGCCAGCAGCTTGGGGGTCAGGGCTGGAAACACCATATATTTT	CASSLGVRAGNTIYF
TRBD1	once	TRBV2	TRBJ1-5	TGTGCCAGCAGGGGACAGGGTTTTGACAATCAGCCCCAGCATTTT	CASRGQGFDNQPQHF
TRBD1	.	TRBV7-3	TRBJ1-6	TGTGCCAGCAGCTTGTCTACAGGGGGCAAGTCACCCCTCCACTTT	CASSLSTGGKSPLHF
TRBD1	.	TRBV2	TRBJ1-2	TGTGCCAGCAGTCCCACAGGGGGCGTCTCGTCGTATGGCTACACCTTC	CASSPTGGVSSYGYTF
.	.	TRBV12-3/TRBV12-4	TRBJ1-2	TGTGCCAGCAGTTTAGCGGGCGGCTACACCTTC	CASSLAGGYTF
TRBD1	.	TRBV10-1	TRBJ1-2	TGCGCCAGCAGCCCCAGACAGGGGGCAGGGGGCTACACCTTC	CASSPRQGAGGYTF
.	.	TRBV20-1	TRBJ1-2	TGCAGTGCTAGCTGGGGGCATGGCTACACCTTC	CSASWGHGYTF
.	once	TRBV7-9	TRBJ2-3	TGTGCCAGCAGCTCCTTAACAGATACGCAGTATTTT	CASSSLTDTQYF
.	few	TRBV9	TRBJ1-1	TGTGCCAGCAGCGTAGGGGACACAAACGAAGCTTTCTTT	CASSVGDTNEAFF
.	.	TRBV3-1/TRBV3-2	TRBJ1-3	TGTGCCAGCAGCCCGCCGGGTACTGGAAACACCATATATTTT	CASSPPGTGNTIYF
TRBD1	.	TRBV10-3	TRBJ1-2	TGTGCCACCCAGGCCCGCACAGGGGCAGGTAACTATGGCTACACCTTC	CATQARTGAGNYGYTF
.	once	TRBV6-5	TRBJ1-1	TGTGCCAGCAGGCCCCTCGGGACACACAACACTGAAGCTTTCTTT	CASRPLGTHNTEAFF
TRBD1	.	TRBV5-6	TRBJ1-2	TGTGCCAGCAGCCCAAGTCGACAGGGCAGCTATGGCTACACCTTC	CASSPSRQGSYGYTF
.	.	TRBV10-1	TRBJ1-3	TGCGCCACCCGGAGCGGGGACACCATATATTTT	CATRSGDTIYF
TRBD2	.	TRBV30	TRBJ2-2	TGTGCCTGGCGTAGCGGGGGGAACACCGGGGAGCTGTTTTTT	CAWRSGGNTGELFF
.	few	TRBV7-9	TRBJ1-6	TGTGCCAGCAGCTCCCCAGGCGGAGGGAATTCACCCCTCCACTTT	CASSSPGGGNSPLHF
.	.	TRBV9	TRBJ2-1	TGTGCCAGCAGCGTCGGGCAGTCTGCGGAGGGGCAGTTCTTC	CASSVGQSAEGQFF
.	.	TRBV29-1	TRBJ1-2	TGCAGCGTTGGACAGCAGAACTATGGCTACACCTTC	CSVGQQNYGYTF
.	.	TRBV6-5	TRBJ1-6	TGTGCCAGCAGTTACCAGGGTAATAATTCACCCCTCCACTTT	CASSYQGNNSPLHF
.	.	TRBV9	TRBJ1-4	TGTGCCAGCAGCGTAGCAGGGATTAGCGAAAAACTGTTTTTT	CASSVAGISEKLFF
TRBD1	.	TRBV2	TRBJ2-4	TGTGCCAGCAGTGAACCAGGGACAGGGGTTGTCATTCAGTACTTC	CASSEPGTGVVIQYF
.	.	TRBV9	TRBJ1-6	TGTGCCAGCAGCCCGGGAGTAGGGACACCCCTCCACTTT	CASSPGVGTPLHF
.	.	TRBV5-5	TRBJ1-2	TGTGCCAGCAGCTTGTCGGGGTATGGCTACACCTTC	CASSLSGYGYTF
TRBD1	.	TRBV6-5	TRBJ1-3	TGTGCCAGCAGACCGACAGGGGGCCCCATATATTTT	CASRPTGGPIYF
.	.	TRBV7-2	TRBJ2-7	TGTGCCAGCAGCAAGCCTGGAGGCGAGCAGTACTTC	CASSKPGGEQYF
.	few	TRBV9	TRBJ1-1	TGTGCCAGCAGCGTTGGGGGAGGGAGCACTGAAGCTTTCTTT	CASSVGGGSTEAFF
TRBD1	.	TRBV5-1	TRBJ1-2	TGCGCCAGCAGCCAGACAGGGGACTATGGCTACACCTTC	CASSQTGDYGYTF
TRBD1	.	TRBV5-6	TRBJ1-4	TGTGCCAGCAGCCCGGGACAGGGAACTAATGAAAAACTGTTTTTT	CASSPGQGTNEKLFF
TRBD1	.	TRBV6-5	TRBJ1-6	TGTGCCAGCAGTCTCTGGGACAGGGAGGTTTCACCCCTCCACTTT	CASSLWDREVSPLHF
.	.	TRBV4-2	TRBJ1-1	TGTGCCAGCAGCCCCTCGCGCGGTTCGGACGGGAGGGACACTGAAGCTTTCTTT	CASSPSRGSDGRDTEAFF
TRBD1	.	TRBV30	TRBJ2-5	TGTGCCTGGTTAGTAGGGACAGGGGGCCCAGAGACCCAGTACTTC	CAWLVGTGGPETQYF
.	.	TRBV9	TRBJ1-1	TGTGCCAGCAGCCAAAGAGGGTTTGGTGAAGCTTTCTTT	CASSQRGFGEAFF
.	.	TRBV9	TRBJ1-4	TGTGCCAGCAGCGTAGGGAGGGCCGCAACTAATGAAAAACTGTTTTTT	CASSVGRAATNEKLFF
.	.	TRBV27	TRBJ2-1	TGTGCCAGCAGTTTATCGGCTTACAGCTCCTACAATGAGCAGTTCTTC	CASSLSAYSSYNEQFF
.	.	TRBV21-1	TRBJ1-1	TGTGCCAGCAGCACCATGGCGGATTCCGAAGCTTTCTTT	CASSTMADSEAFF
TRBD1	.	TRBV6-5	TRBJ1-1	TGTGCCAGCAGTTATAGACAGGGGGACACTGAAGCTTTCTTT	CASSYRQGDTEAFF
TRBD1	.	TRBV7-3	TRBJ1-1	TGTGCCAGCAGCTTAGGACAGGGTGGAGCTGAAGCTTTCTTT	CASSLGQGGAEAFF
.	.	TRBV2	TRBJ1-2	TGTGCCAGCAGTGAAAGGGGGAGATATGGCTACACCTTC	CASSERGRYGYTF